This paragraph reports one T cell receptor (beta chain). There are a few counts of this clonotype. This receptor's antigen is unknown. No per-base quality is available; no much larger clone lies one base away. This specimen belongs to a study of T cell repertoires in cytomegalovirus infection (dated by TCRdb to about 2019). For context, the study as a whole: The peptide stimulations were aimed at well-studied HLA-B-restricted epitopes as well as recently identified HLA-C-restricted CMV epitopes, whose presentation resists viral immunomodulation. The HLA type of each donor mattered for the analysis, because public TCR beta signatures pointed to carriage of CMV infection along with the matching HLA type.

TCRdb names Illumina HiSeq 1500 as the instrument used. TCRdb trimmed the raw reads at Q25, called clones with MiXCR and kept productive beta chains. Every entry covers one CDR3 protein and lists the most common genes and DNA from its rows. The sample includes 600,000 to 700,000 distinct CDR3 sequences, with around 32% observed a single time. The top ten clones comprise about 20% of the sample. Sample treatment or condition, as interpreted from the label and publication: in vitro stimulation with specific CMV peptide epitopes to enrich CMV-specific T cells. Overall study results and their limits: The ex vivo response was dominated by HLA-C-restricted CMV-specific TCR beta clonotypes, which also provided the single most frequent clonotype in two of eight donors. In both this cohort and an independent 352-donor cohort, the cumulative frequency of public TCR beta family members distinguished carriers of CMV infection plus the relevant HLA type.

This material consisted of cultured PBMCs, taken from culture after CMV antigen stimulation. The sequence was collected from a human donor in good health (CMV status not recorded). Some clones in this sample may be carry-over from other donors' samples.

The DNA sequence is as follows: TGTGCCTGGAGTGCAGGTCGGGGGGGCACCTATGGCTACACCTTC. The translation is CAWSAGRGGTYGYTF. The chain is encoded by TRBV30 joined to TRBJ1-2; D gene: possibly TRBD1, on 6 matching bases. The CDR3 runs 15 residues from the cysteine to the phenylalanine. Just the 45-base CDR3 DNA is kept, in frame starting at base 1. Based on the germline V gene (reference sequence), the CDR1 and CDR2 sequences are GTSNPN and SVGIG. Cut back by 1 base and 4 bases, the V and J ends lie 16 bases apart.